Presented here are 32 T cell receptor beta chains from one specimen sequenced in a study of tumour-infiltrating T cells in Burkitt lymphoma. Profiled with immunoSEQ multiplex PCR; TCRdb holds only in-frame clones, not every one. The table has thousands of clones, under 90% seen once. The sample was tumor tissue. Receptors originate from a human donor with Burkitt lymphoma.

The J gene is TRBJ1-4, the V gene TRBV7-9, with D perhaps matching TRBD1 (6 bases). CDR1 is SEHNR, CDR2 FQNEAQ, per germline (reference sequence). CDR3 size: 15 residues. The V and J ends lost 5 bases and 8 bases respectively, with 18 bases between them. The CDR3 DNA sequence: TGTGCCAGCAGCCTCCTAGACAGGCGCGAGGAAAAACTGTTTTTT. This codes for CASSLLDRREEKLFF.

This clone is medium-sized within its sample. The V and J genes are TRBV18 and TRBJ2-5; D possibly uses TRBD1 or TRBD2 (5 bases each). Trimming stripped 3 bases from V and 2 bases from J, with 19 bases between. CDR3 size: 17 residues. CDR1 KGHSH and CDR2 LQKENI come from the germline V gene. The CDR3, as DNA: TGTGCCAGCTCACCTGGACAAATAGCGTACACACAAGAGACCCAGTACTTC. This codes for CASSPGQIAYTQETQYF.

The rearrangement links TRBV7-3 to TRBJ2-3; D remains unclear. V dropped 1 base and J dropped 6 bases, with 14 bases sitting between them. The germline V gene has CDR1 SGHTA and CDR2 FQGTGA. This CDR3 has 15 residues. CDR3 nucleotide sequence: TGTGCCAGCAGCTTAAGCTCGGACCGGCGGGATACGCAGTATTTT. This sequence encodes CASSLSSDRRDTQYF.

There are a few counts of this clone. The V gene is TRBV19, the J gene TRBJ2-7, with D unclear. The CDR3 is 13 residues long. Germline V gene lookup returns CDR1 LNHDA and CDR2 SQIVND (reference sequence). Trimming left V 3 bases short and J 4 bases short, with 10 bases between. CDR3 coding DNA: TGTGCCAGTAGTATGACGGCCGCATACGAGCAGTACTTC. Its translation is CASSMTAAYEQYF.

This clone was observed a handful of times. The chain has TRBV27 and TRBJ2-7; D call uncertain. The CDR3 is 14 residues long. The germline CDR1 and CDR2 sequences are MNHEY and SMNVEV (reference sequence). V was shortened by 2 bases and J by 1 base, with 9 bases between the two germline ends. CDR3 DNA sequence: TGTGCCAGCAGTTTAAAGACCGGGTCCTACGAGCAGTACTTC. Protein product: CASSLKTGSYEQYF.

This clone has more than one count but fewer than ten. The chain uses TRBV19 and TRBJ2-6; maybe TRBD1 (5 bases). V lost 4 bases, J lost 1 base, and 8 bases lay in between. CDR3 length: 15 residues. CDR1 LNHDA and CDR2 SQIVND come from the germline V gene (reference sequence). In DNA, the CDR3 is TGTGCCAGTAGTACCCCAGGGTCTGGGGCCAACGTCCTGACTTTC. As protein: CASSTPGSGANVLTF.

The chain uses TRBV19 and TRBJ2-1; D ambiguous. Germline V gives CDR1 LNHDA, CDR2 SQIVND (reference sequence). CDR3 length: 11 amino acids. V lost 8 bases, J lost 5 bases, and 7 bases lay in between. DNA of the CDR3: TGTGCCAGTGCCCATGACAATGAGCAGTTCTTC. The encoded protein is CASAHDNEQFF.

V and J are TRBV20-1 and TRBJ1-1; D is uncertain. Germline V lookup: CDR1 DFQATT, CDR2 SNEGSKA (reference sequence). V was clipped by 3 bases and J by 2 bases, with 4 bases between them. The CDR3 is made up of 11 amino acids. The CDR3 DNA reads TGCAGTGCTAGGCGCAACACTGAAGCTTTCTTT. Translation gives CSARRNTEAFF.

About this clone: One junction end does not reproduce the germline sequence, and a read error may be involved. The chain is built from TRBV4-1 and TRBJ1-1; tentative D call: TRBD1 (5 bases). The V gene's germline CDR1 is MGHRA and CDR2 YSYEKL. The CDR3 totals 15 residues. CDR3 protein: CATSEGYTGNTEAFF. The DNA for the CDR3 is TGCGCCACCAGCGAGGGTTACACAGGGAACACTGAAGCTTTCTTT.

This rearrangement joins TRBV15 to TRBJ2-3, with TRBD2 identical over 8 bases. CDR1 is LNHNV, CDR2 YYDKDF, per germline (reference sequence). The ends lost 1 base at V and 6 bases at J; junction bases unmatched: 3. The CDR3 length is 14 residues. The CDR3 is CATSRARLADTQYF. The CDR3 coding sequence is TGTGCCACCAGCAGAGCCCGACTAGCGGATACGCAGTATTTT.

The rearrangement joins TRBV5-6 to TRBJ2-5; 8 bases are shared with TRBD1. Losses at the gene ends were 6 bases for V and 1 base for J; bases not matched to a gene: 8. CDR1 and CDR2 from the germline V gene are SGHDT and YYEEEE. The CDR3 has 15 residues. The CDR3 sequence: CASTIPRGLQETQYF. The CDR3 bases are TGTGCCAGCACCATCCCCAGGGGGCTCCAAGAGACCCAGTACTTC.

The genes are TRBV5-1 and TRBJ2-3; D unclear. The CDR3 extends over 13 amino acids. Trimming shortened V by 7 bases and J by 1 base, and 10 bases separated the two germline ends. Germline assignment: CDR1 SGHRS and CDR2 YFSETQ. The chain's CDR3 is CASGWSRTDTQYF. CDR3 nucleotides: TGCGCCAGCGGCTGGTCCCGCACAGATACGCAGTATTTT. Using reference TRBV5-1 and TRBJ2-3 for the parts outside the CDR3, the full variable domain is KAGVTQTPRYLIKTRGQQVTLSCSPISGHRSVSWYQQTPGQGLQFLFEYFSETQRNKGNFPGRFSGRQFSNSRSEMNVSTLELGDSALYLCASGWSRTDTQYFGPGTRLTVL.

This chain uses TRBV6-1 with TRBJ1-3; the D gene is possibly TRBD1 (5 bases). Trimming stripped 2 bases from V and 9 bases from J, with 8 bases between. Germline CDR1 and CDR2: MNHNS and SASEGT. This CDR3 contains 12 residues. DNA of the CDR3: TGTGCCAGCAGTGAATTAACAGGCACCATATATTTT. It yields the protein CASSELTGTIYF.

This chain joins TRBV5-6 and TRBJ1-2; D is perhaps TRBD1 (5 bases). V was trimmed by 0 bases and J by 2 bases, leaving 11 bases between them. The CDR3 has 15 amino acids. CDR1 is SGHDT, CDR2 YYEEEE, per germline. CDR3 bases: TGTGCCAGCAGCTTGGAAGGCAGGGTAAACTATGGCTACACCTTC. This translates into CASSLEGRVNYGYTF.

J is TRBJ2-1 and V is TRBV6-5; 9 positions match TRBD2. The CDR3 has 16 amino acids. With V trimmed by 4 bases and J by 6 bases, 10 bases remained unmatched. The germline V gene has CDR1 MNHEY and CDR2 SVGAGI. For the CDR3, the DNA is TGTGCCAGCAGTTCTCTGAGGAGCGGGGGGCGCAATGAGCAGTTCTTC. It specifies CASSSLRSGGRNEQFF.

This CDR3 is CATSTDRGNTLKLFF. For the CDR3, the DNA is TGTGCCACCAGCACAGACAGGGGCAATACCCTAAAACTGTTTTTT. The V and J genes are TRBV15 and TRBJ1-4; the match to TRBD1 covers 8 bases. Trimming removed 4 bases from V and 10 bases from J; junction bases left unmatched: 11. Germline CDR1 LNHNV, CDR2 YYDKDF (reference sequence). The CDR3 is made up of 15 amino acids.

The chain recombines TRBV7-2 with TRBJ1-2, with 10 nucleotides matching TRBD1. Per germline, CDR1 SGHTA and CDR2 FQGNSA. The CDR3 covers 15 residues. V was clipped by 5 bases and J by 7 bases; unmatched bases: 10. The CDR3, as DNA: TGTGCCAGCAGCCCAGGTCCCGGGACAGGGGCTGGCTACACCTTC. It specifies CASSPGPGTGAGYTF.

This chain joins TRBV18 and TRBJ2-2; maybe TRBD2 (5 bases). CDR1 is KGHSH and CDR2 is LQKENI in the germline V gene. The CDR3 has 14 residues. V was cut by 1 base and J by 3 bases, with 6 bases left in between. CDR3 amino acids: CASSPRRDTGELFF. The CDR3 DNA reads TGTGCCAGCTCACCACGGCGGGACACCGGGGAGCTGTTTTTT.

The V gene is TRBV29-1, the J gene TRBJ1-2; no clear D gene. The germline V gene encodes CDR1 SQVTM and CDR2 ANQGSEA. CDR3 length equals 14 residues. V lost 3 bases and J 2 bases, leaving 13 bases between the germline ends. Here the CDR3 DNA reads TGCAGCGTTGAGAGAGGAATACTCAACTATGGCTACACCTTC. This translates into CSVERGILNYGYTF.

This sequence joins TRBV7-2 and TRBJ2-5, with 11 nucleotides matching TRBD2. The CDR3 totals 15 residues. In germline, CDR1 is SGHTA, CDR2 FQGNSA. V gave up 5 bases and J gave up 5 bases; unmatched junction bases: 7. In nucleotides, the CDR3 is TGTGCCAGCAGCCTTAGCGGGGGGGCATGGGAGACCCAGTACTTC. It translates to CASSLSGGAWETQYF.

The CDR3 DNA follows: TGCGCCAGCAGCTATGCAGGGGGCCCCATCTATGGCTACACCTTC. As protein: CASSYAGGPIYGYTF. This chain connects TRBV5-1 to TRBJ1-2; 8 positions match TRBD1. The CDR3 contains 15 residues. Trimming removed 3 bases from V and 4 bases from J; junction bases left unmatched: 8. Germline V gene lookup returns CDR1 SGHRS and CDR2 YFSETQ.

This clone has just one count. The rearrangement uses TRBV29-1 and TRBJ2-7; TRBD2 is a possible D gene (5 bases). The germline V gene encodes CDR1 SQVTM and CDR2 ANQGSEA. The V and J ends lost 3 bases and 8 bases respectively, with 23 bases between them. This CDR3 region has 15 residues. The CDR3 DNA follows: TGCAGCGTTGAGAGCCCAGACGGGATATCGAGCAAGCAGTACTTC. Translating it yields CSVESPDGISSKQYF.

This clone was observed a handful of times. The chain links TRBV5-5 to TRBJ2-5; TRBD2 might be the D (5 bases). V lost 5 bases to trimming and J lost 7 bases, with 18 bases between them. The germline V gene has CDR1 SGHKS and CDR2 YYEKEE (reference sequence). The CDR3 has 14 residues. The CDR3 region is CASSYAGGRGTQYF. In nucleotides, the CDR3 is TGTGCCAGCAGTTATGCGGGTGGAAGAGGGACCCAGTACTTC.

As regards this clone: It is unclear where the CDR3 begins or ends on the DNA, so no DNA is shown, and the CDR3 is as TCRdb lists it. This chain connects TRBV20-1 to TRBJ2-7; TRBD2, the table's D call, was not compared with the DNA. Germline loops: CDR1 DFQATT, CDR2 SNEGSKA (reference sequence). The CDR3 spans 10 amino acids, including both terminal residues. CDR3 loop: CSVGGGSEYF.

This chain uses TRBV4-2 with TRBJ1-6; a possible D gene is TRBD1 (6 bases). Germline assignment: CDR1 LGHNA and CDR2 YNFKEQ. Trimming shortened V by 1 base and J by 6 bases, and 10 bases separated the two germline ends. CDR3 size: 15 residues. The CDR3 DNA reads as TGTGCCAGCAGCCAAGTGTCAGGGGTTAATTCACCCCTCCACTTT. Translation gives CASSQVSGVNSPLHF.

This chain joins TRBV30 and TRBJ2-2; TRBD2 might be the D (6 bases). Germline V CDR1 and CDR2: GTSNPN, SVGIG (reference sequence). Trimming removed 0 bases at V and 7 bases at J, with 15 bases between. CDR3 length: 15 residues. The CDR3 region is CAWSVLSGTGGELFF. The CDR3 bases are TGTGCCTGGAGTGTACTTTCAGGGACTGGCGGGGAGCTGTTTTTT. The variable domain in full, completed from reference TRBV30 and TRBJ2-2, reads SQTIHQWPATLVQPVGSPLSLECTVEGTSNPNLYWYRQAAGRGLQLLFYSVGIGQISSEVPQNLSASRPQDRQFILSSKKLLLSDSGFYLCAWSVLSGTGGELFFGEGSRLTVL.

The chain is built from TRBV12-5 and TRBJ1-4, with D perhaps matching TRBD1 (5 bases). Germline V CDR1 and CDR2: LGHNT, FRNRAP. The CDR3 loop spans 12 amino acids. The V end was cut by 2 bases, the J end by 9 bases, with 7 bases between. This chain's CDR3 is CASGLQGKKLFF. CDR3 sequence (DNA): TGTGCTAGTGGTTTGCAGGGTAAAAAACTGTTTTTT.

This chain connects TRBV14 to TRBJ1-2; D is ambiguous. The germline CDR1 and CDR2 sequences are SGHDN and FVKESK. This CDR3 region has 14 residues. Trimming took off 0 bases at V and 6 bases at J, with 11 bases between the two ends. The chain's CDR3 is CASSQEGRRDGYTF. CDR3 coding DNA: TGTGCCAGCAGCCAAGAAGGACGGAGAGATGGCTACACCTTC. Using reference TRBV14 and TRBJ1-2 for the parts outside the CDR3, the full variable domain is EAGVTQFPSHSVIEKGQTVTLRCDPISGHDNLYWYRRVMGKEIKFLLHFVKESKQDESGMPNNRFLAERTGGTYSTLKVQPAELEDSGVYFCASSQEGRRDGYTFGSGTRLTVV.

The chain carries TRBV27 and TRBJ2-7; 8 bases are shared with TRBD1. Germline CDR1 reads MNHEY; CDR2 reads SMNVEV (reference sequence). There are 13 residues in the CDR3. V lost 4 bases to trimming and J lost 3 bases; unmatched junction nucleotides: 2. The CDR3 sequence is CASSSGQVYEQYF. The CDR3 DNA is TGTGCCAGCAGTTCGGGACAGGTCTACGAGCAGTACTTC.

The chain links TRBV27 to TRBJ1-2, with 7 bases fitting TRBD1. Trimming at V came to 6 bases and at J to 3 bases, leaving 7 bases not matched to a gene. Germline V lookup: CDR1 MNHEY, CDR2 SMNVEV (reference sequence). The CDR3 consists of 14 residues. The CDR3 sequence is CASRQEGTDYGYTF. CDR3 DNA: TGTGCCAGCAGACAAGAAGGGACAGACTATGGCTACACCTTC.

V gene TRBV19 combines with J gene TRBJ2-7; 8 bases are shared with TRBD2. The CDR3 covers 15 residues. From germline, CDR1 is LNHDA and CDR2 SQIVND (reference sequence). V shed 7 bases and J 5 bases; nucleotides not matched to a gene: 13. Written as DNA, the CDR3 is TGTGCCAGTATCCCCAGCAGCGGGAGTAGAGACGAGCAGTACTTC. This translates into CASIPSSGSRDEQYF.

This clone was found a few times. The chain employs TRBV11-2 and TRBJ2-5; D gene ambiguous. Germline V CDR1 and CDR2: SGHAT, FQNNGV. Trimming cost V 1 base and J 4 bases, with 10 bases left between them. The CDR3 loop spans 14 amino acids. CDR3 coding DNA: TGTGCCAGCAGCTTAGTGGGCCTTTTAGAGACCCAGTACTTC. Translation: CASSLVGLLETQYF.